This T cell receptor beta chain is from a study of cytomegalovirus exposure and HLA in healthy donors. Points from the study as a whole: The study flagged some 170 TCR beta chains as cytomegalovirus-associated. Most TCR sequences showed up rarely, but some public TCRs showed up in many donors.

There are 13 residues in the CDR3. Per the germline V gene, CDR1 is MNHEY and CDR2 is SVGAGI. The V gene end was trimmed by 6 bases and the J gene end by 6 bases; junction bases not matched to a gene: 7. The donors were part of the validation cohort of 120 subjects. That cohort was separate from the first cohort, which comprised about 730 subjects. Concerning this clone: Its antigen is not known.

The method was immunoSEQ multiplex PCR; TCRdb's version includes in-frame clones alone and lacks a portion of them. The table has 50,000 to 65,000 clones, about 96% seen once; the top ten hold under 1.5%. Sequenced: PBMCs. The TCR originated in a young woman in good health and CMV-seronegative. The chain is built from TRBV6-5 and TRBJ2-7, with 8 nucleotides matching TRBD2. In DNA form, the CDR3 reads TGTGCCAGCAGGGGGCCGGGGGGGTCCGAGCAGTACTTC. It codes for CASRGPGGSEQYF.